These 24 T cell receptor beta chains originate from one sample sequenced in a study. TCRdb redid the calling of the 5' RACE reads with MiXCR, one entry per CDR3 protein. The sample includes about 5,300 distinct CDR3 sequences, roughly a third of them seen just once. The sample comprised memory CD4+ T cells sorted from blood. Regarding subset: memory CD4+ T cells, CD4+CD45RO+CD25-. Receptors originate from a female donor with breast cancer.

Regarding this clonotype: A read error may produce the germline difference seen at one junction end. The CDR3 here is CASSAGLAETFF. The CDR3 nucleotides are TGTGCCAGCAGTGCGGGACTGGCTGAAACTTTCTTT. This chain uses TRBV12-3 or TRBV12-4 with TRBJ1-1; D might be TRBD1 (5 bases). The CDR3 extends over 12 amino acids.

V is TRBV5-1 and J is TRBJ2-5; possibly TRBD1 for D (5 bases). Trimming pared 2 bases from V and 0 bases from J, leaving 8 bases between. The CDR3 loop spans 14 amino acids. Germline CDR1 reads SGHRS; CDR2 reads YFSETQ. This chain's CDR3 is CASSFSGYQETQYF. CDR3 sequence (DNA): TGCGCCAGCAGCTTCTCAGGGTACCAAGAGACCCAGTACTTC.

J is TRBJ1-6 and V is TRBV4-1; tentative D call: TRBD1 (5 bases). The CDR3 totals 16 residues. CDR1 and CDR2 from the germline V gene are MGHRA and YSYEKL. The V end was cut by 0 bases, the J end by 2 bases, with 8 bases between. In DNA form, the CDR3 reads TGCGCCAGCAGCCAAGAGGCGACAGCCTATAATTCACCCCTCCACTTT. Residues: CASSQEATAYNSPLHF.

The rearrangement uses TRBV4-1 and TRBJ2-2; no firm D call. The CDR3 has 16 residues. Trimming left V 3 bases short and J 9 bases short, with 20 bases between. Germline assignment: CDR1 MGHRA and CDR2 YSYEKL. CDR3 loop: CASSQDRQRRNRELFF. The DNA for the CDR3 is TGCGCCAGCAGCCAGGATCGGCAGCGCCGCAACCGGGAGCTGTTTTTT.

The CDR3 DNA reads as TGTGCCAGCAGTGGGGGGGTCAATGAGCAGTTCTTC. Residues: CASSGGVNEQFF. V usage is TRBV6-1 and J usage is TRBJ2-1; D is possibly TRBD2 (6 bases). V was pared by 4 bases and J by 6 bases, with 7 bases between. This CDR3 spans 12 amino acids. Germline V gene lookup returns CDR1 MNHNS and CDR2 SASEGT.

A note on this clonotype: This is likely a read error, given that the CDR3 carries no conserved phenylalanine or tryptophan at its end. The DNA is omitted, as the CDR3 cannot be located on it reliably, and the CDR3 follows TCRdb's listing. The rearrangement joins TRBV12-3 or TRBV12-4 to TRBJ2-5; TRBD2, the D gene given by the table, was not confirmed from the DNA. The CDR3 contains 14 residues when both ends are counted. The CDR3 protein is CASTPTSFIKTQCC.

This clonotype was counted at least ten times. The rearrangement uses TRBV4-3 and TRBJ2-7, with 10 bases matching TRBD2. The J segment lost 5 bases and the V segment lost 0 bases, leaving 4 bases of the junction unmatched. The CDR3 is 15 residues long. Per germline, CDR1 LGHNA and CDR2 YSLEER. The CDR3 spells CASSQEILAGDEQYF. In DNA, the CDR3 is TGCGCCAGCAGCCAAGAGATTCTAGCGGGAGACGAGCAGTACTTC.

This clonotype counts as medium-sized. V gene TRBV12-3 or TRBV12-4 combines with J gene TRBJ1-1, with 9 bases fitting TRBD1. The CDR3 length is 15 residues. V shed 0 bases and J 5 bases; nucleotides not matched to a gene: 4. The CDR3 protein is CASSLAGTGSTEAFF. DNA for the CDR3: TGTGCCAGCAGTTTAGCCGGGACAGGGAGTACTGAAGCTTTCTTT.

This clonotype has only a few counts. At one of its ends the junction is not consistent with the germline gene, which may arise from a read error. V and J are TRBV18 and TRBJ1-3, with D maybe TRBD1 (6 bases). CDR3 size: 16 residues. Germline loops: CDR1 KGHSH, CDR2 LQKENI. CDR3 nucleotide sequence: TGTGCCAGCTCCCCACAGGGAGAAAGCTCTGGAAACACCATATATTTT. Its translation: CASSPQGESSGNTIYF.

This clonotype is medium-sized in the sample. This chain links TRBV10-2 with TRBJ1-3, with TRBD1 as a possible D gene (5 bases). With 0 bases removed from V and 0 bases from J, the gap between germline ends came to 6 bases. CDR3 length equals 15 residues. Germline V gene sequence: CDR1 WSHSY, CDR2 SAAADI. CDR3 region: CASSESTGSGNTIYF. CDR3 DNA: TGCGCCAGCAGTGAGTCTACAGGCTCTGGAAACACCATATATTTT.

This clonotype was counted many times. This chain connects TRBV4-1 to TRBJ2-2; D may be TRBD2 (5 bases). This CDR3 region has 14 residues. Trimming took 5 bases from V and 2 from J, leaving 9 bases between them. Germline CDR1 MGHRA, CDR2 YSYEKL. The CDR3 DNA reads as TGCGCCAGCAGCGATCGGGGAAACACCGGGGAGCTGTTTTTT. Amino acids: CASSDRGNTGELFF.

On this clonotype itself: A junction boundary mismatches the germline segment, possibly from a read error. The V and J genes are TRBV5-4 and TRBJ2-3; 9 nucleotides line up with TRBD1. Germline V gene lookup returns CDR1 SGHNT and CDR2 YYREEE (reference sequence). The CDR3 is 15 residues long. CDR3 sequence reads: CASSSPGQGADTQYF. CDR3 nucleotide sequence: TGCGCCAGCAGCTCACCGGGACAGGGCGCAGATACGCAGTATTTT.

This clonotype is classed as medium-sized. The chain carries TRBV12-3 or TRBV12-4 and TRBJ2-3, with TRBD2 matching 13 bases. CDR3 length: 20 amino acids. With V trimmed by 7 bases and J by 4 bases, 20 bases remained unmatched. The CDR3 sequence is CASTLRTLRGLAGRADTQYF. Here the CDR3 DNA reads TGTGCCAGCACCTTAAGGACTCTCCGGGGACTAGCGGGAAGGGCAGATACGCAGTATTTT.

The sample holds a few counts of this clonotype. The V call is TRBV6-6, the J call TRBJ1-5, with D possibly TRBD1 on 6 matching bases. V was shortened by 6 bases and J by 2 bases, with 17 bases between the two germline ends. This CDR3 contains 16 residues. The germline gives CDR1 MNHNY, CDR2 SVGAGI (reference sequence). CDR3 in amino acids: CASRSLQGLGNQPQHF. In nucleotides, the CDR3 is TGTGCCAGCAGGTCCCTCCAGGGGTTGGGCAATCAGCCCCAGCATTTT.

On this clonotype itself: The junction does not match germline at one end; this may be a read error. The V gene is TRBV15, the J gene TRBJ2-5, with D possibly matching TRBD2 (6 bases). Germline CDR1 reads LNHNV; CDR2 reads YYDKDF (reference sequence). There are 15 residues in the CDR3. CDR3 amino acids: CATSRDARGWETQYF. CDR3 coding DNA: TGCGCCACCAGCAGAGATGCACGGGGGTGGGAGACCCAGTACTTC. The full variable domain, in which reference TRBV15 and TRBJ2-5 provide the parts outside the CDR3, is DAMVIQNPRYQVTQFGKPVTLSCSQTLNHNVMYWYQQKSSQAPKLLFHYYDKDFNNEADTPDNFQSRRPNTSFCFLDIRSPGLGDTAMYLCATSRDARGWETQYFGPGTRLLVL.

This clonotype appeared many times. Possible read error: a much larger clone is one base away. J is TRBJ1-1 and V is TRBV20-1, with D unclear. This CDR3 contains 12 residues. The V end was cut by 3 bases, the J end by 2 bases, with 7 bases between. The germline gives CDR1 DFQATT, CDR2 SNEGSKA (reference sequence). CDR3 nucleotide sequence: TGCAGTGCTAGTAAGTATAACACTGAAGCTTTCTTT. Protein: CSASKYNTEAFF.

This clonotype appeared once. The rearrangement joins TRBV7-3 to TRBJ2-5; 13 positions agree with TRBD2. The CDR3 spans 17 residues. Trimming cost V 1 base and J 3 bases; bases outside gene matches: 5. Per the germline V gene, CDR1 is SGHTA and CDR2 is FQGTGA. The CDR3 DNA sequence: TGTGCCAGCAGCTTAAATCCAGGACTAGCGGGGGAAGAGACCCAGTACTTC. Residues: CASSLNPGLAGEETQYF. The full variable domain, rest sourced from reference TRBV7-3 and TRBJ2-5, is GAGVSQTPSNKVTEKGKYVELRCDPISGHTALYWYRQSLGQGPEFLIYFQGTGAADDSGLPNDRFFAVRPEGSVSTLKIQRTERGDSAVYLCASSLNPGLAGEETQYFGPGTRLLVL.

This clonotype was seen repeatedly, ten times or more. A much more abundant neighbour one base away suggests this may be a read error. This chain joins TRBV5-1 and TRBJ2-2, with a tentative D call TRBD1 (6 bases). This CDR3 region has 15 residues. The germline CDR1 and CDR2 sequences are SGHRS and YFSETQ. CDR3 coding DNA: TGCGCCTGCAGCTTGGCAGGGGCGCTAAGCGGGGAGCTGTTTTTT. Amino acid sequence: CACSLAGALSGELFF.

V gene TRBV24-1 combines with J gene TRBJ1-5; D gene uncertain. The CDR3 has 14 amino acids. Germline CDR1 reads KGHDR; CDR2 reads SFDVKD. V was pared by 6 bases and J by 5 bases, with 13 bases between. CDR3 DNA: TGTGCCACCAGTCTCGGACCGTGGGATCAGCCCCAGCATTTT. Translated: CATSLGPWDQPQHF.

This chain joins TRBV2 and TRBJ1-2; no clear D gene. Germline assignment: CDR1 SNHLY and CDR2 FYNNEI. This CDR3 spans 15 amino acids. V was cut by 1 base and J by 4 bases, with 13 bases left in between. CDR3 amino acids: CASSEGFDLAYGYTF. The CDR3 DNA sequence: TGTGCCAGCAGTGAAGGGTTCGATCTGGCCTATGGCTACACCTTC.

The chain recombines TRBV4-1 with TRBJ2-7, with 14 bases that match TRBD2. From germline, CDR1 is MGHRA and CDR2 YSYEKL. CDR3 length: 16 amino acids. After removal of 2 bases from V and 6 bases from J, the junction contained 6 bases not matched to a gene. This CDR3 is CASSQQGLAGAGEQYF. In DNA, the CDR3 is TGCGCCAGCAGCCAACAGGGACTAGCGGGAGCAGGCGAGCAGTACTTC.

The genes are TRBV7-2 and TRBJ2-2, with TRBD1 matching 9 bases. V was pared by 3 bases and J by 6 bases, with 17 bases of the junction left unmatched. The CDR3 covers 19 residues. Germline values: CDR1 SGHTA, CDR2 FQGNSA. The CDR3 sequence: CASSLTIPWGTGISGELFF. The DNA of the CDR3 is TGTGCCAGCAGCTTGACCATCCCATGGGGGACAGGGATCTCCGGGGAGCTGTTTTTT.

At least ten counts were recorded for this clonotype. The rearrangement links TRBV4-1 to TRBJ2-1, with 8 bases aligning to TRBD1. CDR3 size: 17 residues. From germline, CDR1 is MGHRA and CDR2 YSYEKL. V gave up 1 base and J gave up 9 bases; unmatched junction bases: 14. The CDR3 is CASSQVDMGQVTGEQFF. CDR3 coding DNA: TGCGCCAGCAGCCAAGTTGATATGGGACAGGTCACGGGTGAGCAGTTCTTC.

This clonotype was counted a few times. The chain joins TRBV5-1 to TRBJ2-7; 7 bases match TRBD1. Trimming cost V 4 bases and J 3 bases; bases outside gene matches: 7. This CDR3 is built from 14 residues. CDR1 is SGHRS, CDR2 YFSETQ, per germline. The CDR3: CASSMGTANYEQYF. For the CDR3, the DNA is TGCGCCAGCAGCATGGGGACAGCGAACTACGAGCAGTACTTC.